These T cell receptor beta chains were read from a single sample in a study of OX40 agonist ivuxolimab in advanced cancers. Using immunoSEQ multiplex PCR, the repertoire was profiled, and TCRdb retains in-frame clones only, with some absent. The sample has about 110,000 clones, approximately 89% seen once. Material: CD4+ or CD8+ T cells sorted from blood, obtained in a trial of the OX40 agonist ivuxolimab. Receptors were obtained from an adult with an advanced solid tumor such as melanoma, head and neck, liver or kidney cancer. The CDR3 runs from the conserved cysteine through the conserved F or W. D genes are given only for firm matches. The size of a clone is reported for some rows only, either as once, few or many, or as a class for expanded clones.

15,TRBJ1-3,TRBV9,.,.,CASSETGYSGNTIYF,TGTGCCAGCAGCGAGACAGGTTACTCTGGAAACACCATATATTTT
11,TRBJ2-7,TRBV21-1,.,.,CASSSSYEQYF,TGTGCCAGCAGCTCCTCCTACGAGCAGTACTTC
18,TRBJ2-2,TRBV14,.,TRBD1,CASSHRPQGAFVAGELFF,TGTGCCAGCAGCCACCGCCCACAGGGGGCGTTCGTGGCCGGGGAGCTGTTTTTT
17,TRBJ2-5,TRBV7-2,.,TRBD2,CASSLVGGGGVVETQYF,TGTGCCAGCAGCTTAGTTGGCGGGGGGGGAGTTGTGGAGACCCAGTACTTC
15,TRBJ1-5,TRBV27,many,TRBD1,CASSSGGISNQPQHF,TGTGCCAGCAGTTCAGGGGGGATTAGCAATCAGCCCCAGCATTTT
14,TRBJ2-3,TRBV28,.,.,CASSLGTSTDTQYF,TGTGCCAGCAGTTTAGGCACTAGCACAGATACGCAGTATTTT
14,TRBJ2-1,TRBV6-5,.,.,CASNKESFYNEQFF,TGTGCCAGCAATAAGGAGAGTTTCTACAATGAGCAGTTCTTC
17,TRBJ2-1,TRBV5-4,.,.,CASSLEGERSSYNEQFF,TGTGCCAGCAGCTTGGAAGGTGAGCGGTCATCCTACAATGAGCAGTTCTTC
13,TRBJ2-5,TRBV6-6,.,.,CASRKDSQETQYF,TGTGCCAGCAGGAAAGACAGCCAAGAGACCCAGTACTTC
14,TRBJ2-7,TRBV28,.,.,CASSLERAGGEQYF,TGTGCCAGCAGTTTAGAGAGGGCCGGGGGCGAGCAGTACTTC
14,TRBJ2-1,TRBV7-3,.,.,CASSLNTRSHEQFF,TGTGCCAGCAGCTTAAATACCCGTTCCCACGAGCAGTTCTTC
13,TRBJ2-5,TRBV7-9,.,TRBD2,CASSFGGEETQYF,TGTGCCAGCAGCTTCGGGGGGGAGGAGACCCAGTACTTC
14,TRBJ1-5,TRBV2,.,TRBD1,CASSGTGGGSPQHF,TGTGCCAGCAGTGGGACAGGGGGCGGATCGCCCCAGCATTTT
13,TRBJ1-1,TRBV27,.,.,CASSRNRGSEAFF,TGTGCCAGCAGTAGAAATCGAGGATCTGAAGCTTTCTTT
14,TRBJ2-1,TRBV10-3,.,.,CAISEYRELDEQFF,TGTGCCATCAGTGAATACCGGGAGTTGGATGAGCAGTTCTTC
16,TRBJ2-2,TRBV7-7,.,.,CASSLIGGPTAGELFF,TGTGCTAGCAGCTTAATCGGAGGGCCAACGGCCGGGGAGCTGTTTTTT
14,TRBJ1-5,TRBV5-5,.,TRBD1,CASSRQGQDQPQHF,TGTGCCAGCAGCAGACAGGGTCAGGATCAGCCCCAGCATTTT
13,TRBJ2-2,TRBV7-9,.,.,CASSFKNTGELFF,TGTGCCAGCAGCTTTAAGAACACCGGGGAGCTGTTTTTT
16,TRBJ1-1,TRBV2,few,.,CASIPSQGRGNTEAFF,TGTGCCAGCATCCCCTCCCAGGGCCGTGGGAACACTGAAGCTTTCTTT
15,TRBJ1-5,TRBV5-6,.,.,CASSLGGYSNQPQHF,TGTGCCAGCAGCTTGGGGGGATATAGCAATCAGCCCCAGCATTTT
15,TRBJ2-1,TRBV9,.,.,CASSVATGVYNEQFF,TGTGCCAGCAGCGTAGCTACGGGGGTTTACAATGAGCAGTTCTTC
13,TRBJ2-5,TRBV11-3,.,.,CASSLERGETQYF,TGTGCCAGCAGCTTAGAAAGGGGAGAGACCCAGTACTTC
13,TRBJ1-1,TRBV19,.,.,CASSTGARTEAFF,TGTGCCAGTAGTACAGGGGCACGGACTGAAGCTTTCTTT
14,TRBJ2-2,TRBV5-8,.,.,CASSWTVNTGELFF,TGCGCCAGCAGCTGGACCGTGAACACCGGGGAGCTGTTTTTT